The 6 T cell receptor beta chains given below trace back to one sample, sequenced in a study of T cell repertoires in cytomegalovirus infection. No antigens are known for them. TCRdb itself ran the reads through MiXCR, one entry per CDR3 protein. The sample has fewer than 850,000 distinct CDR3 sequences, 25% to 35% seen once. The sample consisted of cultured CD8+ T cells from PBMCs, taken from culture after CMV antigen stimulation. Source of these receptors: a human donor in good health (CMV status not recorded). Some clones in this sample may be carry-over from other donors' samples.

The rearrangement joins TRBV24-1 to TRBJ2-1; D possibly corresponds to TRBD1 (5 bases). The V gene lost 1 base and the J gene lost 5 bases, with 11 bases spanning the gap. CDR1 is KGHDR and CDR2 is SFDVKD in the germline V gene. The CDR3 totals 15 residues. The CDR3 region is CATSDFPGKNNEQFF. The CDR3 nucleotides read TGTGCCACCAGTGATTTCCCAGGGAAGAACAATGAGCAGTTCTTC.

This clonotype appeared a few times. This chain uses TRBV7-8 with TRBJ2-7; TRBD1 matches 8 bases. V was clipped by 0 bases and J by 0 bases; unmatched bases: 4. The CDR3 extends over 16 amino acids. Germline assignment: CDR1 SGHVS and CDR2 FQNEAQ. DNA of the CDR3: TGTGCCAGCAGCTTAGCGAGGACAGGGAGCTCCTACGAGCAGTACTTC. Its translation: CASSLARTGSSYEQYF.

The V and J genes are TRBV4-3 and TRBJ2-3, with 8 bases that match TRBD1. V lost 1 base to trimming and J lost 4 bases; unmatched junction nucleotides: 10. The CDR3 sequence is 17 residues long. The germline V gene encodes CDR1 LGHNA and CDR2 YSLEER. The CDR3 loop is CASSQGYDRGAADTQYF. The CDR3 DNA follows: TGCGCCAGCAGCCAAGGATATGACAGGGGTGCGGCAGATACGCAGTATTTT.

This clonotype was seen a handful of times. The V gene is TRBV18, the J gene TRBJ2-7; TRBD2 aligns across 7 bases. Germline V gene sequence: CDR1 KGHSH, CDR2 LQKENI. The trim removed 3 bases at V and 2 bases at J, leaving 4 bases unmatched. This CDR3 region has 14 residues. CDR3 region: CASSPGAGAYEQYF. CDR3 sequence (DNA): TGTGCCAGCTCACCTGGGGCGGGGGCCTACGAGCAGTACTTC.

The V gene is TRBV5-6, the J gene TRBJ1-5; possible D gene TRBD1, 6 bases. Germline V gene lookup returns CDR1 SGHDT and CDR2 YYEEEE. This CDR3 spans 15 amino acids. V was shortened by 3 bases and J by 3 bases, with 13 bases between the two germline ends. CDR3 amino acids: CASSWGANNNQPQHF. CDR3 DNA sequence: TGTGCCAGCAGCTGGGGGGCCAATAACAATCAGCCCCAGCATTTT.

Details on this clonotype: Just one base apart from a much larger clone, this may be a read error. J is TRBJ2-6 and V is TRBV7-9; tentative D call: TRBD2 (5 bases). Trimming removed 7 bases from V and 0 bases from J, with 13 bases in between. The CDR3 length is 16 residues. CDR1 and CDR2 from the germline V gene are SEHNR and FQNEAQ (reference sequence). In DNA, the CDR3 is TGTGCCAGCAACGGGAAAGGGAGCTCTGGGGCCAACGTCCTGACTTTC. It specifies CASNGKGSSGANVLTF.